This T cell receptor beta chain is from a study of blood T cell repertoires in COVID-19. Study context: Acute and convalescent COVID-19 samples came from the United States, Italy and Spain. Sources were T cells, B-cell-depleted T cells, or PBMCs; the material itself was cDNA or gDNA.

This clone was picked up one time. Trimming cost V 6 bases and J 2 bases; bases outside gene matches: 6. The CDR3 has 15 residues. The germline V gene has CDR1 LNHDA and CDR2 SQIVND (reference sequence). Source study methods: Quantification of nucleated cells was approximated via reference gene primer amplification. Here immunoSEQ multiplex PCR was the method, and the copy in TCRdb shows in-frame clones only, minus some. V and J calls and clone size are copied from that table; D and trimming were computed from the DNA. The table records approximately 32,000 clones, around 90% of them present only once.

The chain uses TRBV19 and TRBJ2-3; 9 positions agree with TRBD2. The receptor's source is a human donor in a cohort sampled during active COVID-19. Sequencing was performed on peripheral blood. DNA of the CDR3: TGTGCCAGTAGCACCTCTAGCGGGGCCACAGATACGCAGTATTTT. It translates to CASSTSSGATDTQYF.